This entry concerns a single T cell receptor (beta chain). Compared with germline, one end of the junction differs, possibly owing to a read error. The sample belongs to a study of tumor-infiltrating lymphocytes in primary liver carcinoma. CDR1 is SQVTM, CDR2 ANQGSEA, per germline. This CDR3 comprises 14 residues. TCR beta cDNA was prepared out of approximately 470 ng total RNA by means of a constant-region primer. Slightly modified ARM-PCR, run as three nested multiplex PCR rounds, produced the TCR beta libraries. A C-beta reverse primer and TRBV1-TRBV30 forward primers served in each of the first two PCR rounds, at approximately 10 cycles apiece. Via MiXCR, TCRdb re-called the multiplex PCR reads, giving one row per CDR3 protein. The data contain 310,000 or so distinct CDR3 sequences, less than 65% of them seen just once; the ten biggest clones take up about 6.5%. Extraction also yielded germline DNA, while blood RNA was obtained from unsorted whole blood.

The receptor's source is a man aged 35 to 55 with primary liver carcinoma and hepatitis B virus infection. The sample was peripheral blood. The rearrangement joins TRBV29-1 to TRBJ2-2, with D tentatively TRBD1 (5 bases). CDR3 in amino acids: CSVGHILNTVELFF. CDR3 DNA sequence: TGCAGCGTAGGACATATCCTGAACACCGTGGAGCTGTTTTTT.